Below, 9 T cell receptor beta chains from the same sample are listed, as sequenced in a study of blood T cell repertoires in COVID-19. The data were produced by immunoSEQ multiplex PCR, yet TCRdb's version contains in-frame clones alone and is incomplete. The sample contains 100,000 to 120,000 clones, roughly 85% of which appear only once. The sequencing sample was made of peripheral blood. These receptors were taken from a woman older than 75 with active or convalescent COVID-19.

This chain joins TRBV20-1 and TRBJ1-4; D not certain. The CDR3 totals 14 residues. Trimming removed 3 bases at V and 5 bases at J, with 13 bases between. CDR1 is DFQATT, CDR2 SNEGSKA, per germline (reference sequence). Here the CDR3 reads CSASYDTSNEKLFF. For the CDR3, the DNA is TGCAGTGCTAGTTACGACACGTCAAATGAAAAACTGTTTTTT.

V and J are TRBV7-2 and TRBJ1-1; 8 nucleotides match TRBD1. The junction had 4 bases not matched to a gene; V was cut back by 5 bases and J by 2 bases. Germline V lookup: CDR1 SGHTA, CDR2 FQGNSA. The CDR3 is 14 amino acids. CDR3 bases: TGTGCCAGCAGCCTGGACAGGGCCAACACTGAAGCTTTCTTT. Protein sequence: CASSLDRANTEAFF. The whole variable domain, filled in from reference TRBV7-2 and TRBJ1-1, reads GAGVSQSPSNKVTEKGKDVELRCDPISGHTALYWYRQSLGQGLEFLIYFQGNSAPDKSGLPSDRFSAERTGGSVSTLTIQRTQQEDSAVYLCASSLDRANTEAFFGQGTRLTVV.

This rearrangement joins TRBV19 to TRBJ1-5, with unresolved D. Germline V gene sequence: CDR1 LNHDA, CDR2 SQIVND (reference sequence). The V gene lost 7 bases and the J gene lost 3 bases, with 7 bases spanning the gap. This CDR3 spans 12 amino acids. For the CDR3, the DNA is TGTGCCAGTAATAAGCTCAATCAGCCCCAGCATTTT. Protein: CASNKLNQPQHF.

V gene TRBV9 combines with J gene TRBJ2-1; TRBD2 agrees at 8 bases. Per germline, CDR1 SGDLS and CDR2 YYNGEE. The V segment lost 0 bases and the J segment 2 bases; nucleotides outside the gene matches: 4. There are 16 residues in the CDR3. The CDR3 DNA reads TGTGCCAGCAGCGTAGATTGGACTAGCCCCTACAATGAGCAGTTCTTC. Amino acid sequence: CASSVDWTSPYNEQFF.

The V gene is TRBV30, the J gene TRBJ2-7, with a tentative D call TRBD2 (7 bases). The CDR3 totals 14 residues. From germline, CDR1 is GTSNPN and CDR2 SVGIG (reference sequence). Trimming took off 3 bases at V and 3 bases at J, with 15 bases between the two ends. The CDR3 loop is CAWSGGGGLYEQYF. In DNA form, the CDR3 reads TGTGCCTGGAGCGGGGGCGGGGGCCTCTACGAGCAGTACTTC.

The chain uses TRBV2 and TRBJ1-5; D gene ambiguous. The CDR3 contains 14 residues. Germline assignment: CDR1 SNHLY and CDR2 FYNNEI. V was pared by 3 bases and J by 6 bases, with 12 bases between. The CDR3: CASSDRQAPQPQHF. The CDR3 nucleotides read TGTGCCAGCAGTGATCGGCAGGCCCCTCAGCCCCAGCATTTT.

This sequence joins TRBV6-5 and TRBJ2-6, with 11 bases that match TRBD1. The CDR3 extends over 15 amino acids. The junction had 3 bases not matched to a gene; V was cut back by 8 bases and J by 3 bases. The germline gives CDR1 MNHEY, CDR2 SVGAGI. DNA of the CDR3: TGTGCCAGCTGGACAGGGGGCGGTGGGGCCAACGTCCTGACTTTC. This translates into CASWTGGGGANVLTF.

This clone was picked up a small number of times. The chain recombines TRBV4-2 with TRBJ2-3; D gene ambiguous. Trimming shortened V by 4 bases and J by 4 bases, and 9 bases separated the two germline ends. Germline values: CDR1 LGHNA, CDR2 YNFKEQ. The length of the CDR3 is 13 residues. In DNA form, the CDR3 reads TGTGCCAGCAGCCCTCAGCGTCCAGATACGCAGTATTTT. Translated: CASSPQRPDTQYF.

This rearrangement joins TRBV20-1 to TRBJ1-2; D remains unclear. CDR1 is DFQATT and CDR2 is SNEGSKA in the germline V gene (reference sequence). With 3 bases removed from V and 8 bases from J, the gap between germline ends came to 10 bases. CDR3 length equals 11 residues. The CDR3 DNA reads as TGCAGTGCTAGGAGGGATGGCGGCTACACCTTC. It translates to CSARRDGGYTF.